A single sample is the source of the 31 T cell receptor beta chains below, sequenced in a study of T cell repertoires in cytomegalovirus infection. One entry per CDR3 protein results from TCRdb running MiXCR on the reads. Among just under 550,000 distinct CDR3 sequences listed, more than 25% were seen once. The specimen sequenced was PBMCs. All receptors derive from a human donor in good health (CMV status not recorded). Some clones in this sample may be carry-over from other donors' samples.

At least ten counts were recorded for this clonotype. The chain's CDR3 is CASSLTWGSSYNEQFF. CDR3 DNA sequence: TGTGCCAGCAGTCTAACCTGGGGGAGCTCCTACAATGAGCAGTTCTTC. The chain couples TRBV7-8 to TRBJ2-1; D tentatively fits TRBD1 or TRBD2 (5 bases each). The CDR3 has 16 residues. From germline, CDR1 is SGHVS and CDR2 FQNEAQ. V was trimmed by 6 bases and J by 0 bases, leaving 15 bases between them.

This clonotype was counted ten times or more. This CDR3 reads CASSPAGAGNTIYF. CDR3 sequence (DNA): TGTGCCAGCAGCCCTGCGGGGGCTGGAAACACCATATATTTT. V usage is TRBV7-8 and J usage is TRBJ1-3; D might be TRBD1 (5 bases). Germline V gene data show CDR1 as SGHVS and CDR2 as FQNEAQ. This CDR3 comprises 14 residues. V gave up 5 bases and J gave up 2 bases, with 10 bases separating them.

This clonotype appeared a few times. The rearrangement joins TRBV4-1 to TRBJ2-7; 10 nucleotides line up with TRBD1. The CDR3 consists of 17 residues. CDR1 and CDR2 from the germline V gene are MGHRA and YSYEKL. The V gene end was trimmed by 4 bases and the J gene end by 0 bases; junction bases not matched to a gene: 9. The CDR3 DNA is TGCGCCAGCAGCCGCCTTTTCGGGACAGGGGACTCCTACGAGCAGTACTTC. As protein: CASSRLFGTGDSYEQYF.

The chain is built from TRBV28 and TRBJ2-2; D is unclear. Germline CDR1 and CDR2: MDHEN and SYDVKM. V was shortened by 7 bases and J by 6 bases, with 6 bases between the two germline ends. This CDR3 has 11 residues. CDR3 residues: CASTVAGELFF. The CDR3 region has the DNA TGTGCCAGCACGGTGGCCGGGGAGCTGTTTTTT. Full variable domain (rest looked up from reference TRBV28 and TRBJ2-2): DVKVTQSSRYLVKRTGEKVFLECVQDMDHENMFWYRQDPGLGLRLIYFSYDVKMKEKGDIPEGYSVSREKKERFSLILESASTNQTSMYLCASTVAGELFFGEGSRLTVL.

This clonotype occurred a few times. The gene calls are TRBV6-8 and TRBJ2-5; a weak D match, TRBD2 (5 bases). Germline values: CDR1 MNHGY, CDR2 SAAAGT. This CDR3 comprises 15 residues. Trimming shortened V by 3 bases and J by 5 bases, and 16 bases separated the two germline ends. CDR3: CASSYSASPPETQYF. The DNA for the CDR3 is TGTGCCAGCAGTTATTCGGCTAGCCCTCCTGAGACCCAGTACTTC.

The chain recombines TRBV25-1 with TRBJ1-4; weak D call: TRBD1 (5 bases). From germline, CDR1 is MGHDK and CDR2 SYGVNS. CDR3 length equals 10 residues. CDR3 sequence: CRGDYEKLFF. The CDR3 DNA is TGTCGAGGGGATTATGAAAAACTGTTTTTT.

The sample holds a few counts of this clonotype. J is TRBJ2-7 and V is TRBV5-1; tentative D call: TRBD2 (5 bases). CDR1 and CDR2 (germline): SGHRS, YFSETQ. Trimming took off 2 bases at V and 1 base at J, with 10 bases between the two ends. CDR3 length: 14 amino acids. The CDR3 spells CASSLLGSSYEQYV. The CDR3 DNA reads TGCGCCAGCAGCTTACTAGGAAGTTCCTACGAGCAGTACGTC.

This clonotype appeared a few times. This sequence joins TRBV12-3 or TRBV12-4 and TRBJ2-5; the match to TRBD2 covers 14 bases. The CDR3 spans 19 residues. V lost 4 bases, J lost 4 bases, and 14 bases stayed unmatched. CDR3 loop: CASSSSVGLAGVAPETQYF. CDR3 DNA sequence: TGTGCCAGCAGTTCCTCCGTGGGACTAGCGGGAGTAGCCCCAGAGACCCAGTACTTC.

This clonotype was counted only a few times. CDR3 nucleotides: TGTGCCAGCAGCCCGGTTGGGACGCCTAATTCACCCCTCCACTTT. It translates to CASSPVGTPNSPLHF. The chain uses TRBV11-3 and TRBJ1-6; the D gene is possibly TRBD1 (5 bases). Germline assignment: CDR1 SGHNT and CDR2 YENEEA. V was trimmed by 5 bases and J by 6 bases, leaving 14 bases between them. This CDR3 comprises 15 residues.

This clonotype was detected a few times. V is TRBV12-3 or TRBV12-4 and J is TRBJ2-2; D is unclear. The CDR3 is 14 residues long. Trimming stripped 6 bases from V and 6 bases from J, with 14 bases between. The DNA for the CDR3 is TGTGCCAGCAGCACTCCTGACCCTTCCGGGGAGCTGTTTTTT. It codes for CASSTPDPSGELFF.

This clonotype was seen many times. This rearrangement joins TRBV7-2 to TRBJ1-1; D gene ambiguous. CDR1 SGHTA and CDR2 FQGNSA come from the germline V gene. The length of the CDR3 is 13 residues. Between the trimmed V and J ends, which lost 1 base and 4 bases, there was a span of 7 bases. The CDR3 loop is CASSLGATTEAFF. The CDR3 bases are TGTGCCAGCAGCTTAGGGGCGACCACTGAAGCTTTCTTT.

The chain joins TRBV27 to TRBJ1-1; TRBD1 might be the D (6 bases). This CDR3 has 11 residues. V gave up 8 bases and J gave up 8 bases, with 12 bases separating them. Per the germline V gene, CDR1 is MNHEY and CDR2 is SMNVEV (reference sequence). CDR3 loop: CASLQGLEAFF. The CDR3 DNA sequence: TGTGCCAGCCTACAGGGTCTCGAAGCTTTCTTT.

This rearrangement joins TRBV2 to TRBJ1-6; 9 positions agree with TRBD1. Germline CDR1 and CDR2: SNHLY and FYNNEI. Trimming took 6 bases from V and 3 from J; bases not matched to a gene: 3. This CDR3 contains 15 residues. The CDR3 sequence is CASRATGGYNSPLHF. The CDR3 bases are TGTGCCAGCAGAGCGACAGGGGGCTATAATTCACCCCTCCACTTT.

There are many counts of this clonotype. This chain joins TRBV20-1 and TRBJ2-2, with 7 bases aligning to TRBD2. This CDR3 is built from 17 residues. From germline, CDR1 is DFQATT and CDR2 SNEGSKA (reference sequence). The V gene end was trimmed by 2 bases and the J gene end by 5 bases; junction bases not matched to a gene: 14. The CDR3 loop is CSARPGGRLSGTGELFF. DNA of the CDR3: TGCAGTGCTAGACCTGGCGGGAGATTATCGGGTACCGGGGAGCTGTTTTTT.

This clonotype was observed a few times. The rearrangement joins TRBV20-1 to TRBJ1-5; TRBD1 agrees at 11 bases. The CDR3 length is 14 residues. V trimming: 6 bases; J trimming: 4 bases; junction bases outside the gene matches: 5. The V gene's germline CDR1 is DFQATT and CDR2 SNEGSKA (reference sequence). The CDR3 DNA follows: TGCAGTGCGGGGGGACAGGGGGGGAATCAGCCCCAGCATTTT. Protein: CSAGGQGGNQPQHF.

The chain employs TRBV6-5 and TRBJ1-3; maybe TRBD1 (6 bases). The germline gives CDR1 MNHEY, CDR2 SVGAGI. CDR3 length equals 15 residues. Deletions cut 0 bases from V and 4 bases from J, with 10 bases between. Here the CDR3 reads CASSYSAGVGNTIYF. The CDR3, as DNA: TGTGCCAGCAGTTACTCGGCAGGGGTAGGAAACACCATATATTTT.

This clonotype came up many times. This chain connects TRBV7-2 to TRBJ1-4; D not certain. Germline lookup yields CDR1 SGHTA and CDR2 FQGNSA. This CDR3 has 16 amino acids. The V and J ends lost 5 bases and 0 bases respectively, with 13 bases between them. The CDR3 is CASSPRPSATNEKLFF. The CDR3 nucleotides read TGTGCCAGCAGCCCTAGACCGAGTGCAACTAATGAAAAACTGTTTTTT.

CDR3 protein: CASSPGTNPIYEQYF. In DNA, the CDR3 is TGTGCCAGCAGTCCGGGGACAAACCCTATCTACGAGCAGTACTTC. V usage is TRBV12-3 or TRBV12-4 and J usage is TRBJ2-7; maybe TRBD1 (6 bases). V was shortened by 5 bases and J by 3 bases, with 17 bases between the two germline ends. The CDR3 length is 15 residues.

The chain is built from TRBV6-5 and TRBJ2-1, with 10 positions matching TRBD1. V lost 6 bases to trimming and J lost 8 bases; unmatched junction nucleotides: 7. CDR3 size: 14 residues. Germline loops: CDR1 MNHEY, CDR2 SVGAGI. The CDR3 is CASRSTGGFDEQFF. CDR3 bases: TGTGCCAGCAGATCGACAGGGGGCTTTGATGAGCAGTTCTTC.

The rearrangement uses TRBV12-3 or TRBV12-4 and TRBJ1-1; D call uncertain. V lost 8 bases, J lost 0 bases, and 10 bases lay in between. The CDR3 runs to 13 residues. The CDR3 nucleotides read TGTGCCAGCCGACTTCAGGTGAACACTGAAGCTTTCTTT. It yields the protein CASRLQVNTEAFF.

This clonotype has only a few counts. CDR3 loop: CSGQRLYQETQYF. CDR3 DNA: TGCAGTGGGCAGCGGCTGTACCAAGAGACCCAGTACTTC. The chain carries TRBV20-1 and TRBJ2-5, with a weak D call TRBD2 (5 bases). Germline V gene data show CDR1 as DFQATT and CDR2 as SNEGSKA (reference sequence). Trimming took off 7 bases at V and 0 bases at J, with 12 bases between the two ends. The CDR3 consists of 13 residues.

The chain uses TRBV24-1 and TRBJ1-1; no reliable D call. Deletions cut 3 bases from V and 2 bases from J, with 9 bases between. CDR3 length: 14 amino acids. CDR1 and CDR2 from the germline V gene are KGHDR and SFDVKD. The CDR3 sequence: CATSDARGNTEAFF. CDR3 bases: TGTGCCACCAGTGATGCCCGGGGAAACACTGAAGCTTTCTTT.

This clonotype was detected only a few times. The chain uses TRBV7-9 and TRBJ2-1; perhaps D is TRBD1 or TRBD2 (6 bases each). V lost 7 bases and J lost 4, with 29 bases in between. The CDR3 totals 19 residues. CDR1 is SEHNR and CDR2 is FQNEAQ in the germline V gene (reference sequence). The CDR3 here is CASTRGTRGPESPYNEQFF. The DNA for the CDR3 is TGTGCCAGCACACGGGGGACCCGGGGGCCGGAATCGCCGTACAATGAGCAGTTCTTC. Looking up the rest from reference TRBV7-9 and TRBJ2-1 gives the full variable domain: DTGVSQNPRHKITKRGQNVTFRCDPISEHNRLYWYRQTLGQGPEFLTYFQNEAQLEKSRLLSDRFSAERPKGSFSTLEIQRTEQGDSAMYLCASTRGTRGPESPYNEQFFGPGTRLTVL.

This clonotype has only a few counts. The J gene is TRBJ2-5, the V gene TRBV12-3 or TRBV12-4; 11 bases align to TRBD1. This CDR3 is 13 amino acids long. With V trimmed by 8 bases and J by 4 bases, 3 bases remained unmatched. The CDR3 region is CASAGQGVETQYF. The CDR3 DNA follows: TGTGCCAGCGCGGGACAGGGGGTAGAGACCCAGTACTTC.

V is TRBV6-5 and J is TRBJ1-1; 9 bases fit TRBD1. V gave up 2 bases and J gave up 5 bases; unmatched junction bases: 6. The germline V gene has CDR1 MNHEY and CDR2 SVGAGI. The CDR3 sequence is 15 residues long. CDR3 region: CASSYPDRGETEAFF. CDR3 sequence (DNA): TGTGCCAGCAGTTACCCGGACAGGGGAGAGACTGAAGCTTTCTTT.

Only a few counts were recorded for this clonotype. CDR3 region: CASNRGANQPQHF. CDR3 nucleotides: TGTGCCAGCAACCGAGGGGCCAATCAGCCCCAGCATTTT. V and J are TRBV6-6 and TRBJ1-5; tentatively, D is TRBD1 (5 bases). Trimming removed 7 bases from V and 3 bases from J, with 10 bases in between. The CDR3 is 13 residues long. Per germline, CDR1 MNHNY and CDR2 SVGAGI (reference sequence).

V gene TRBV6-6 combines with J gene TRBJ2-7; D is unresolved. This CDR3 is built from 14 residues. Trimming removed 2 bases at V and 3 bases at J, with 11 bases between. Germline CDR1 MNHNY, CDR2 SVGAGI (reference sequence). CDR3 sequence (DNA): TGTGCCAGCAGTTACGATGCCGGCGGCTACGAGCAGTACGTC. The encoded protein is CASSYDAGGYEQYV.

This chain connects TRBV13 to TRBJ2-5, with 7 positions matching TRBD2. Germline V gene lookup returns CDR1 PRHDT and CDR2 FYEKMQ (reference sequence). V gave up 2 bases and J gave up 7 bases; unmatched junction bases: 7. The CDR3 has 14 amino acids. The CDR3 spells CASSLSRGSGTQYF. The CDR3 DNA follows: TGTGCCAGCAGCTTAAGTCGCGGGAGCGGGACCCAGTACTTC.

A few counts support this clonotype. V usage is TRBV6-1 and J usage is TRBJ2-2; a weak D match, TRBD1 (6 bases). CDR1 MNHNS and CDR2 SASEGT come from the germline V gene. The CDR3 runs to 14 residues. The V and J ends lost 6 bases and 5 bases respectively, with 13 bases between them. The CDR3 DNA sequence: TGTGCCAGCAGGGAGAAGACAGGAACCGGGGAGCTGTTTTTT. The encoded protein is CASREKTGTGELFF.

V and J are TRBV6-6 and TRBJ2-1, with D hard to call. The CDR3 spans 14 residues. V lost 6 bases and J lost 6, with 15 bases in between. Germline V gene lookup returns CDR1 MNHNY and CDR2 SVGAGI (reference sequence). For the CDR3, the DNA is TGTGCCAGCAGGCGAGACCCCGAAGGCAATGAGCAGTTCTTC. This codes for CASRRDPEGNEQFF.

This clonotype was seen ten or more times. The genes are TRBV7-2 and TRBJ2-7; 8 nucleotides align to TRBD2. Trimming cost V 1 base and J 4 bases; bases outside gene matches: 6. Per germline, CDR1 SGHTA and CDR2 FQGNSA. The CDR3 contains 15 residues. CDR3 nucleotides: TGTGCCAGCAGCTTAGATCCCAGCGGGAGTTACGAGCAGTACGTC. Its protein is CASSLDPSGSYEQYV.